This T cell receptor (beta chain) was sequenced during a study of a mutant IDH1 vaccine in newly diagnosed glioma (dated by TCRdb to about 2021). Study-level background: Patients were given eight vaccinations, in weeks 1, 3, 5, 7, 11, 15, 19 and 23, which matched visits V03 through V10. In the chemotherapy-containing groups, vaccination started alongside temozolomide cycles, whereas in patients who had radiotherapy alone it started 4-6 weeks after radiotherapy. Of the approximately 35 treated patients, roughly 60% were male and around 40% were female, and a mean age of about 37 years was recorded. Prior to enrollment, patients had been given standard therapy consisting of radiotherapy alone, temozolomide alone, or radiochemotherapy with temozolomide, with the combination given to most patients. Peripheral blood was collected at six visits: V03 (baseline), V05, V07, V10, V12 and V13. Longitudinal TCRB deep sequencing was performed for fewer than 30 treated patients wherever samples were available for exploratory analyses. Study-level results and caveats: Availability determined which PBMC samples were chosen for TCRB deep sequencing. The authors noted that analyses of patient blood samples could not be reproduced because of sample limitations. Across multiple MHC alleles, vaccine-induced immune responses were seen in approximately 93% of patients. Changes in the top peripheral T cell clonotypes picked up by TCRB sequencing did not appear to be linked to pseudoprogression.

The sample's time point label, decoded: week 23, last vaccination. Each vaccine dose was 300 ug of a 20-mer mutant IDH1 peptide in Montanide, given subcutaneously with topical imiquimod. Newly diagnosed WHO grade 3 or 4 IDH1-mutant astrocytomas showing loss of nuclear ATRX were present in the donors. The samples were drawn from NOA16, a multicentre, single-arm, open-label phase I trial in Germany that tested a mutant IDH1 peptide vaccine in humans for the first time. Genomic DNA for TCRB sequencing was extracted from EDTA blood using the DNeasy Blood and Tissue Kit. V is pared back by 0 bases and J by 0 bases, with 18 bases lying between the germline termini. As encoded in the germline V gene, CDR1 is SGHRS while CDR2 is YFSETQ. The CDR3 spans 18 residues, from the cysteine through the phenylalanine. Only the CDR3 DNA stays, 54 bases, in frame from base 1. Library prep was done by the immunoSEQ multiplex PCR assay. Rearranged TCR beta chain sequences were amplified with the hsTCRB Kit following the manufacturer's protocol. TCRB libraries were sequenced on an Illumina MiSeq. The authors' pipeline ran thus. The kit vendor's proprietary platform handled demultiplexing, trimming and gene mapping. What TCRdb holds here is the immuneACCESS table cut down to in-frame rearrangements. Part of the clones is not present; checked against another copy, under half of the missing clones reflect an unresolved V gene, and the others are unexplained. V, J and clone size reflect that table, while D and trimming were determined from the DNA. The table for this sample lists under 70,000 clones; 84% of them were counted only once. The biggest ten clones account for 13% of the sample.

Turning to this clone: Its recognized antigen is unknown. The input lacks base qualities; no much larger clone sits a single base away.

The TCR was taken from a man between 18 and 35 years old with glioma. Here the chain combines TRBV5-1 and TRBJ1-1; a weak D assignment points to TRBD1 (6 bases agree). The input for sequencing was PBMCs, taken from a glioma patient whose treatment included an IDH1 peptide vaccine. The nucleotide sequence is TGCGCCAGCAGCTTGGCCCCAGGGGATATCGTTATGAACACTGAAGCTTTCTTT. Its protein reads: CASSLAPGDIVMNTEAFF.